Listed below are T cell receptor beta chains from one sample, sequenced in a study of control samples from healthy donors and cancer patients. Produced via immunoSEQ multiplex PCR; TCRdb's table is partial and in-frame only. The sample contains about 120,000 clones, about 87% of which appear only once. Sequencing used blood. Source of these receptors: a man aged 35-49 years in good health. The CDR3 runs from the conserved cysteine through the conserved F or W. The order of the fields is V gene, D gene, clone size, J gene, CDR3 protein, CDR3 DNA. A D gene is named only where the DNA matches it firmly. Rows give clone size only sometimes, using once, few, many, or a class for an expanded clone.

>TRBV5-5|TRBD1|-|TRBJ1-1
CASSTTGAQNTEAFF
TGTGCCAGCAGCACGACAGGGGCACAGAACACTGAAGCTTTCTTT
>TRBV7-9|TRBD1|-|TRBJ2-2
CASSPGGGTGGRELFF
TGTGCCAGCAGCCCCGGAGGCGGGACAGGGGGCCGGGAGCTGTTTTTT
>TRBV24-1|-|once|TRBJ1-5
CATSDRTNQPQHF
TGTGCCACCAGTGATCGGACGAATCAGCCCCAGCATTTT
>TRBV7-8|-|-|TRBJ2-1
CASSPRRLGVYNEQFF
TGTGCCAGCAGCCCCCGAAGGTTAGGGGTATACAATGAGCAGTTCTTC
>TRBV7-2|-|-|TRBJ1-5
CASSLDKHQPQHF
TGTGCCAGCAGCTTAGATAAACATCAGCCCCAGCATTTT
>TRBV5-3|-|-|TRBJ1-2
CARSLKWGGNYGYTF
TGTGCCAGAAGCTTGAAGTGGGGCGGAAACTATGGCTACACCTTC
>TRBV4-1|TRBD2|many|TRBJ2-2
CASSQITSGTGELFF
TGCGCCAGCAGCCAAATTACTAGCGGGACCGGGGAGCTGTTTTTT
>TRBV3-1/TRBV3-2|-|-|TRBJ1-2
CASSRSGGANYGYTF
TGTGCCAGCAGCCGTTCGGGGGGAGCTAACTATGGCTACACCTTC
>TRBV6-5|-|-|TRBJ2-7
CANRSCGGAGCEQYF
TGTGCCAACCGCTCGTGTGGGGGCGCAGGGTGCGAGCAGTACTTC
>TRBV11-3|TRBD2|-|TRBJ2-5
CASSLGLAGPQETQYF
TGTGCCAGCAGCTTGGGACTAGCGGGGCCCCAAGAGACCCAGTACTTC
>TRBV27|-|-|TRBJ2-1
CASTRITAGGYNEQFF
TGTGCCAGCACGCGAATAACCGCGGGCGGTTACAATGAGCAGTTCTTC
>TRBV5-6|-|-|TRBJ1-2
CASSITGLGYTF
TGTGCCAGCAGCATTACAGGGTTAGGCTACACCTTC